This T cell receptor (beta chain) was retrieved from a study of blood T cell repertoires in COVID-19. The CDR3 contains 12 residues. Germline V gene data show CDR1 as MDHEN and CDR2 as SYDVKM. V gave up 6 bases and J gave up 6 bases, with 11 bases separating them. Assay used: immunoSEQ multiplex PCR; TCRdb lists only in-frame clones, some missing. The sample includes roughly 380,000 clones, roughly 86% of them seen just once. Participants were aged 18 to 89 years from roughly 26 US areas. This chain joins TRBV28 and TRBJ1-2; no firm D call. The sequence was obtained from a woman aged 25 to 39 who had been exposed to COVID-19. The sequencing sample was made of PBMCs or T cells enriched from blood (not recorded which). The CDR3 here is CASRPPHDGYTF. The DNA of the CDR3 is TGTGCCAGCAGACCTCCACATGATGGCTACACCTTC.